Described below is a single T cell receptor beta chain sequence and its context. What it binds is not known. Method: immunoSEQ multiplex PCR; TCRdb's copy keeps in-frame clones and lacks some. The table lists approximately 31,000 clones, about two thirds of them singletons. Trimming shortened V by 5 bases and J by 5 bases, and 10 bases separated the two germline ends. The CDR3 spans 14 residues. Germline CDR1 reads LNHDA; CDR2 reads SQIVND (reference sequence). The data belong to a study of STAT5B mutations in CD4+ large granular lymphocyte leukemia. At the level of the study: Among healthy controls, a particular HLA allele went with more CDR3 'QG' motifs.

Whole-study results and caveats: Without HLA matching, higher CD4+ than CD8+ T-LGLL clonality could reflect small sample size.

The sequencing input was CD4+ T cells from blood buffy coats. The V call is TRBV19, the J call TRBJ1-6, with D unresolved. The origin of this receptor is a human donor in good health. This chain's CDR3 is CASSSRTNNSPLHF. CDR3 DNA: TGTGCCAGTAGTTCCAGGACTAATAATTCACCCCTCCACTTT.